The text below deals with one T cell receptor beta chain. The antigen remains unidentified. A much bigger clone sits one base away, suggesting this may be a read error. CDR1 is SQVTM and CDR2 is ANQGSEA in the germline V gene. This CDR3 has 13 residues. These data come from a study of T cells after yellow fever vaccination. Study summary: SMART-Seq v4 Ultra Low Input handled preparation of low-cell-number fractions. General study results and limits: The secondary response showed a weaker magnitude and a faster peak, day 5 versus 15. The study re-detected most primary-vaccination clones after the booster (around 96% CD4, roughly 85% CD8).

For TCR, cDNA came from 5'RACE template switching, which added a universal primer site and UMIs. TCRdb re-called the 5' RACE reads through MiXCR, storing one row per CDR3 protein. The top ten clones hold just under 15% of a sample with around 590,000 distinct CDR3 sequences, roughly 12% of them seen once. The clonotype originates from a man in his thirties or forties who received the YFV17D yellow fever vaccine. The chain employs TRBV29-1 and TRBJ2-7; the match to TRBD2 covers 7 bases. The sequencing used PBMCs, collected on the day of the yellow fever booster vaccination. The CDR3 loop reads CSVGRDWAGEPYF. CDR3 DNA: TGCAGCGTCGGTAGGGATTGGGCGGGAGAGCCGTACTTC.